This entry is about one T cell receptor beta chain. V lost 0 bases and J lost 1; bases outside the gene matches: 6. The germline V gene encodes CDR1 LGHDT and CDR2 YNNKEL (reference sequence). There are 16 residues in the CDR3. These data come from a study of blood T cell repertoires in COVID-19. Clones were sequenced by immunoSEQ multiplex PCR, and TCRdb holds only the in-frame ones, with some missing. Among 200,000 to 250,000 clones listed, less than 85% were seen once. The chain employs TRBV3-1 (or the pseudogene TRBV3-2) and TRBJ2-7; 7 nucleotides line up with TRBD1. Sequenced: PBMCs or T cells enriched from blood (not recorded which). The source is a man aged 55 to 70 who had recovered from COVID-19. The DNA of the CDR3 is TGTGCCAGCAGCCAAGATGGGACAGACGGGTCCTACGAGCAGTACTTC. Encoded protein: CASSQDGTDGSYEQYF.